The sequence of this TCR beta chain was determined in a study of tumor-infiltrating lymphocytes in oesophageal squamous cell carcinoma. MiXCR, run by TCRdb on the PCR reads, gives a single entry per CDR3 protein. The data show over 13,000 distinct CDR3 sequences, over 45% seen once. V lost 3 bases to trimming and J lost 5 bases, with 11 bases between them. From germline, CDR1 is SGHTA and CDR2 FQGNSA. This CDR3 is 14 amino acids long. The sequence derives from a male donor with esophageal squamous cell carcinoma. The rearrangement joins TRBV7-2 to TRBJ1-5, with D possibly matching TRBD1 (5 bases). The specimen sequenced was esophageal tumor tissue. CDR3 protein: CASSFGQGHQPQHF. The DNA for the CDR3 is TGTGCCAGCAGCTTCGGGCAGGGTCATCAGCCCCAGCATTTT.